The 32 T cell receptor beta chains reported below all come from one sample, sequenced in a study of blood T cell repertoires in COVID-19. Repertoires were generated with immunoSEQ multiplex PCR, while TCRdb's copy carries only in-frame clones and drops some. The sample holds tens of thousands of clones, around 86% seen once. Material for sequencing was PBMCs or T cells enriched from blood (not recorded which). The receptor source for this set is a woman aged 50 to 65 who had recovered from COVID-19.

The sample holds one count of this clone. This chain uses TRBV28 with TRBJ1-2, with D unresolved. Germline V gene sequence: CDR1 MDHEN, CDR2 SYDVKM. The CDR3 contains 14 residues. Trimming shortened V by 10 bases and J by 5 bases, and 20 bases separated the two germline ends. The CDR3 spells CATTRGGFNYGYTF. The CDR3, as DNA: TGTGCCACCACCCGGGGAGGGTTTAATTATGGCTACACCTTC.

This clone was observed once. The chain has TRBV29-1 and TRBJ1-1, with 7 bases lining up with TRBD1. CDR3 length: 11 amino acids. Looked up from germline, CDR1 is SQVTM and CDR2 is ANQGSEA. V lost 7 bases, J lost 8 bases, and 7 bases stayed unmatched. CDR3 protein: CSARQGPEAFF. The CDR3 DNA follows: TGCAGCGCAAGACAGGGACCCGAAGCTTTCTTT.

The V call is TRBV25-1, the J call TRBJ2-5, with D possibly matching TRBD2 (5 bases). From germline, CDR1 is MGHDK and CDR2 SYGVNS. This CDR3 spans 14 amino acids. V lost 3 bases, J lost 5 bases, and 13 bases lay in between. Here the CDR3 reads CASSESGGRETQYF. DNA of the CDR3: TGTGCCAGCAGTGAGTCGGGCGGGCGGGAGACCCAGTACTTC. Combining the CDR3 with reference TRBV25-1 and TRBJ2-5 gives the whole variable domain EADIYQTPRYLVIGTGKKITLECSQTMGHDKMYWYQQDPGMELHLIHYSYGVNSTEKGDLSSESTVSRIRTEHFPLTLESARPSHTSQYLCASSESGGRETQYFGPGTRLLVL.

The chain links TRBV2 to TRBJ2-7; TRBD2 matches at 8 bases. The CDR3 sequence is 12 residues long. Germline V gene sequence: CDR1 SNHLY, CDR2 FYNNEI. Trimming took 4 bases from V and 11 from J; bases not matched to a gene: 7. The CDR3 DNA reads TGTGCCAGCAGTGGGACTAGCTGGGGGGAGTACTTC. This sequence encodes CASSGTSWGEYF.

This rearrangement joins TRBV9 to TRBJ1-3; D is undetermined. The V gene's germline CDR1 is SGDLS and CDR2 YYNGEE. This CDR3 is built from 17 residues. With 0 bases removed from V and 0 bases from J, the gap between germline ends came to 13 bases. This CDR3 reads CASSVAATRHSGNTIYF. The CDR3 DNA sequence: TGTGCCAGCAGCGTAGCGGCAACGCGGCACTCTGGAAACACCATATATTTT.

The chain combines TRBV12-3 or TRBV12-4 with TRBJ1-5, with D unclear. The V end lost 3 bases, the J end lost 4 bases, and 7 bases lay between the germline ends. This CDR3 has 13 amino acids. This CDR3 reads CASSFGENQPQHF. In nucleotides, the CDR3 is TGTGCCAGCAGTTTTGGTGAGAATCAGCCCCAGCATTTT.

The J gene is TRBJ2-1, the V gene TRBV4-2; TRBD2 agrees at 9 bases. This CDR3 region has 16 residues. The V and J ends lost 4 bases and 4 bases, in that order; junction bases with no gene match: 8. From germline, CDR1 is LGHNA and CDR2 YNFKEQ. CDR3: CASSLPPLAGYNEQFF. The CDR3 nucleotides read TGTGCCAGCAGCCTCCCCCCCCTAGCGGGATACAATGAGCAGTTCTTC.

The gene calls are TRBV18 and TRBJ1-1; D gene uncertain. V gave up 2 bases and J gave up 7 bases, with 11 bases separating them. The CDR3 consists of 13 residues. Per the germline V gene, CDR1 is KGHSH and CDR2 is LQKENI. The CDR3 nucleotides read TGTGCCAGCTCACCAAACGAGGAGAGTGAAGCTTTCTTT. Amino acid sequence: CASSPNEESEAFF.

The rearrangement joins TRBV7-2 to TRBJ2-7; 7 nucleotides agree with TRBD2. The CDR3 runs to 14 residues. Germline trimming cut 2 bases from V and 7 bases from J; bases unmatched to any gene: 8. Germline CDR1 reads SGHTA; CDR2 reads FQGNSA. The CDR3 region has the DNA TGTGCCAGCAGCTTACCGGCGGGAGTGGGAGAGCAGTACTTC. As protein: CASSLPAGVGEQYF. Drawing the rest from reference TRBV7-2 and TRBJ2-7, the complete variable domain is GAGVSQSPSNKVTEKGKDVELRCDPISGHTALYWYRQSLGQGLEFLIYFQGNSAPDKSGLPSDRFSAERTGGSVSTLTIQRTQQEDSAVYLCASSLPAGVGEQYFGPGTRLTVT.

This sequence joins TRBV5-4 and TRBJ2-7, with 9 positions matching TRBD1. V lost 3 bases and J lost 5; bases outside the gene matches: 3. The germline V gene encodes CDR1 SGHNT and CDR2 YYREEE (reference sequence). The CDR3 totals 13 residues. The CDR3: CASSWGDRDEQYF. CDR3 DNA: TGTGCCAGCAGCTGGGGGGACAGGGACGAGCAGTACTTC.

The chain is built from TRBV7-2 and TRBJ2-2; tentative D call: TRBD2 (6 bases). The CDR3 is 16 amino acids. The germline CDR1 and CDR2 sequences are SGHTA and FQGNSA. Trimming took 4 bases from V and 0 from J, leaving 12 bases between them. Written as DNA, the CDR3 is TGTGCCAGCAGCTCGAATAGCGGTACGAACACCGGGGAGCTGTTTTTT. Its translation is CASSSNSGTNTGELFF.

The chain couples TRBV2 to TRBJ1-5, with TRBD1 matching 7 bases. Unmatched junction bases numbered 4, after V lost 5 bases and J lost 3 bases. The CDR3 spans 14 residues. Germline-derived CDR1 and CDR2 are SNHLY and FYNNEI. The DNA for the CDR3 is TGTGCCAGCAGTACCCAGGGGGTCAATCAGCCCCAGCATTTT. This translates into CASSTQGVNQPQHF.

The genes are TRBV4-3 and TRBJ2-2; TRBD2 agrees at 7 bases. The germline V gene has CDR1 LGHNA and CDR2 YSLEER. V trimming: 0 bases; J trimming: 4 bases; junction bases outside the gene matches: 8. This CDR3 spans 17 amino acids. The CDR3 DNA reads TGCGCCAGCAGCCAAGAGTGGACTAGTACGCTCACCGGGGAGCTGTTTTTT. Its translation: CASSQEWTSTLTGELFF.

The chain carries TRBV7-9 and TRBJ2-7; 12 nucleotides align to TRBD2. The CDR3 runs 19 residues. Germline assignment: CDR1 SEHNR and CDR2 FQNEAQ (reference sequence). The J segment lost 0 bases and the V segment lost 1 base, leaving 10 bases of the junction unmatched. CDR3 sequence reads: CASSLGGETSGSLSYEQYF. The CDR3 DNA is TGTGCCAGCAGCTTAGGGGGCGAGACTAGCGGGAGTCTCTCCTACGAGCAGTACTTC.

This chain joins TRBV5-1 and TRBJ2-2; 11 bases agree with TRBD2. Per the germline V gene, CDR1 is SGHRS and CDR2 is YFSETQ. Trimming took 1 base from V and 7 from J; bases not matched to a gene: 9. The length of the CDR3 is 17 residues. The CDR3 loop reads CASSLRLLAGANGELFF. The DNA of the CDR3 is TGCGCCAGCAGCTTGAGGTTACTAGCGGGAGCGAACGGGGAGCTGTTTTTT.

The CDR3 nucleotides are TGCGCCAGCAGCCAAGGGACAGGGAACCCCTTCGGAGCTTTCTTT. It translates to CASSQGTGNPFGAFF. V is TRBV4-3 and J is TRBJ1-1; the match to TRBD1 covers 8 bases. Trimming cost V 1 base and J 10 bases; bases outside gene matches: 11. This CDR3 is built from 15 residues. Germline assignment: CDR1 LGHNA and CDR2 YSLEER.

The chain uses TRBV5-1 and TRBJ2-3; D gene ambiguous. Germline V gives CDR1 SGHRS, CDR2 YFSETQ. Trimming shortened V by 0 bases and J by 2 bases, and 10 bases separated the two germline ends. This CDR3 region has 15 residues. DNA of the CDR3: TGCGCCAGCAGCTTGGACTACCTTCTCACAGATACGCAGTATTTT. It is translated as CASSLDYLLTDTQYF. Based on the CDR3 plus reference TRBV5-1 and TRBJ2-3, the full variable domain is KAGVTQTPRYLIKTRGQQVTLSCSPISGHRSVSWYQQTPGQGLQFLFEYFSETQRNKGNFPGRFSGRQFSNSRSEMNVSTLELGDSALYLCASSLDYLLTDTQYFGPGTRLTVL.

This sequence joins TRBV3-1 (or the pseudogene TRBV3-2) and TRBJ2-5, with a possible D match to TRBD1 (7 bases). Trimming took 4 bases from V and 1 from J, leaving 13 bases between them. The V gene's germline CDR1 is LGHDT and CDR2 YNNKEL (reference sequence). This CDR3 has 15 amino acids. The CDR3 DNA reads TGTGCCAGCAGCCCAACGCAGGGGGGCCAAGAGACCCAGTACTTC. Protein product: CASSPTQGGQETQYF.

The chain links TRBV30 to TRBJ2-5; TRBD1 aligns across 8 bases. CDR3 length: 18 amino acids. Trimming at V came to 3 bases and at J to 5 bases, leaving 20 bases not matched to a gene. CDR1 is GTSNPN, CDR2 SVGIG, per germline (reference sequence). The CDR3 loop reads CAWSPPPGTGIIAETQYF. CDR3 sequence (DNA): TGTGCCTGGAGCCCCCCTCCCGGGACAGGTATTATTGCGGAGACCCAGTACTTC.

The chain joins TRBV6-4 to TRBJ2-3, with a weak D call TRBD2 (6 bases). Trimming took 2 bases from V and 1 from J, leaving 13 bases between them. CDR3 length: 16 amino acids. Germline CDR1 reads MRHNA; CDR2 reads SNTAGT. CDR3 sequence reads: CASSDHSGGGTDTQYF. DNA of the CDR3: TGTGCCAGCAGTGACCACTCGGGCGGGGGCACAGATACGCAGTATTTT.

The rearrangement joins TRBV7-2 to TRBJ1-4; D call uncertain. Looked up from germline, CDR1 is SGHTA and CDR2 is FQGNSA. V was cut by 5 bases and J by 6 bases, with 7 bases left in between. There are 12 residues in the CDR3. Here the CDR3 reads CASSAADEKLFF. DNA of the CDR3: TGTGCCAGCAGCGCCGCGGATGAAAAACTGTTTTTT.

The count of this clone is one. DNA for the CDR3: TGTGCCAGCAGTTCGGGACAGCTCTCCTCTGGAAACACCATATATTTT. It encodes CASSSGQLSSGNTIYF. The chain employs TRBV28 and TRBJ1-3, with 7 bases aligning to TRBD1. In germline, CDR1 is MDHEN, CDR2 SYDVKM. CDR3 length equals 16 residues. Trimming took 4 bases from V and 0 from J; bases not matched to a gene: 6.

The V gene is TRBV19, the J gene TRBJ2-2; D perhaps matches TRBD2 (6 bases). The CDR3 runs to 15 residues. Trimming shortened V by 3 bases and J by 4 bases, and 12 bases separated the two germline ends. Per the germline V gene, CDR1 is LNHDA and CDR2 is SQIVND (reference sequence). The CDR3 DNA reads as TGTGCCAGTAGTATCTCGGGCGGGACCACCGGGGAGCTGTTTTTT. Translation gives CASSISGGTTGELFF. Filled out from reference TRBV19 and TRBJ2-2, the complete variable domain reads DGGITQSPKYLFRKEGQNVTLSCEQNLNHDAMYWYRQDPGQGLRLIYYSQIVNDFQKGDIAEGYSVSREKKESFPLTVTSAQKNPTAFYLCASSISGGTTGELFFGEGSRLTVL.

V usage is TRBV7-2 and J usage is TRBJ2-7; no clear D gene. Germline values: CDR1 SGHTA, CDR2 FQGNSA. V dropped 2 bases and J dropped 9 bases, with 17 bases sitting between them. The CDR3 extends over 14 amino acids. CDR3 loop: CASSLSHAQAGQYF. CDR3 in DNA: TGTGCCAGCAGCTTATCCCACGCGCAGGCCGGGCAGTACTTC.

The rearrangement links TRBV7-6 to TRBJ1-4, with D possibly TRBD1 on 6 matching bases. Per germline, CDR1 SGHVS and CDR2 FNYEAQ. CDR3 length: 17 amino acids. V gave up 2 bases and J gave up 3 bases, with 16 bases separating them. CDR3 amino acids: CASSLTGQLLANEKLFF. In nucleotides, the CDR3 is TGTGCCAGCAGCTTAACAGGACAGCTGTTGGCTAATGAAAAACTGTTTTTT. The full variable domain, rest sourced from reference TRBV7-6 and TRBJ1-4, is GAGVSQSPRYKVTKRGQDVALRCDPISGHVSLYWYRQALGQGPEFLTYFNYEAQQDKSGLPNDRFSAERPEGSISTLTIQRTEQRDSAMYRCASSLTGQLLANEKLFFGSGTQLSVL.

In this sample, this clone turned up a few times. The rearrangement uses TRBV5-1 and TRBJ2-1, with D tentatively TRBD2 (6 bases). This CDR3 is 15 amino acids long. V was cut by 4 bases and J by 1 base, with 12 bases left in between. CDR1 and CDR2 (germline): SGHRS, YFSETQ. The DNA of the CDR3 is TGCGCCAGCAGCCCGCTAGCGACTTCCTACAATGAGCAGTTCTTC. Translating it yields CASSPLATSYNEQFF.

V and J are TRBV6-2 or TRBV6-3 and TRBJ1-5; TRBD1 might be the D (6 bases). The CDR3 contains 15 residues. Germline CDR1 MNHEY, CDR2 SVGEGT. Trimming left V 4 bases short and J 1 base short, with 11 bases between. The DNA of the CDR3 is TGTGCCAGCAGTTTCGGACAGACGAGCAATCAGCCCCAGCATTTT. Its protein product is CASSFGQTSNQPQHF.

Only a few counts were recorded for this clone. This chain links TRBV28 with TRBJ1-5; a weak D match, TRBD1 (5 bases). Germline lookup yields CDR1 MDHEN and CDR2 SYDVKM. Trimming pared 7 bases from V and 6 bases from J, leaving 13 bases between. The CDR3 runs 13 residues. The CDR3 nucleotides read TGTGCCAGCACCCTTTTCCAGGGTCAGCCCCAGCATTTT. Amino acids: CASTLFQGQPQHF.

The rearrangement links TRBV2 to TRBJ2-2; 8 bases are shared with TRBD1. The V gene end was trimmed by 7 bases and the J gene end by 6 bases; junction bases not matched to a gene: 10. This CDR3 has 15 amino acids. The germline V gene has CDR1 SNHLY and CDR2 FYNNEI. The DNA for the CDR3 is TGTGCCAGCACCGACGGACAGGGTGGATCCGGGGAGCTGTTTTTT. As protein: CASTDGQGGSGELFF.

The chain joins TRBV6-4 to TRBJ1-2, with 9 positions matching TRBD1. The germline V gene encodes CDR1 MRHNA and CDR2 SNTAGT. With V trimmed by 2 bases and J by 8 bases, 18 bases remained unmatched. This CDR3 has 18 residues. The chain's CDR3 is CASSDNPGQGPALGGYTF. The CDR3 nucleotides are TGTGCCAGCAGTGACAATCCGGGACAGGGTCCCGCTTTAGGGGGCTACACCTTC.

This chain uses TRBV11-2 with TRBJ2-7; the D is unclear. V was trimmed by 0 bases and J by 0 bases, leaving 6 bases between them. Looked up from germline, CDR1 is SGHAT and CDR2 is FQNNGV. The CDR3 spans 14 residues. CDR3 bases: TGTGCCAGCAGCTTAGACGGTAGCTCCTACGAGCAGTACTTC. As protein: CASSLDGSSYEQYF.

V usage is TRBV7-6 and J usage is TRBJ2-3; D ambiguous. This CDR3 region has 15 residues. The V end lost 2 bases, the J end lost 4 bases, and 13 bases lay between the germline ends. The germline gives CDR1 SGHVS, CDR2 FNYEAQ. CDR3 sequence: CASSLRPSVSDTQYF. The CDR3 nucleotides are TGTGCCAGCAGCTTACGCCCCTCGGTTTCAGATACGCAGTATTTT.